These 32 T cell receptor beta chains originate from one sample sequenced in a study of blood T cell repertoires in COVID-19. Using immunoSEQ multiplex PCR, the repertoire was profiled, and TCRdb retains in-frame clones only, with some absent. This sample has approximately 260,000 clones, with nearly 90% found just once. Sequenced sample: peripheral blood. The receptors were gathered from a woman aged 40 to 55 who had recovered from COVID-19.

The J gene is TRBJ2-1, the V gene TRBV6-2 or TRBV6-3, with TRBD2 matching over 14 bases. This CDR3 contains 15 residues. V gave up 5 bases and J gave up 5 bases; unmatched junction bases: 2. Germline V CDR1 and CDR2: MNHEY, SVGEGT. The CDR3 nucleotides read TGTGCCAGCAGTAGACTAGCGGGAGGGAACAATGAGCAGTTCTTC. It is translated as CASSRLAGGNNEQFF.

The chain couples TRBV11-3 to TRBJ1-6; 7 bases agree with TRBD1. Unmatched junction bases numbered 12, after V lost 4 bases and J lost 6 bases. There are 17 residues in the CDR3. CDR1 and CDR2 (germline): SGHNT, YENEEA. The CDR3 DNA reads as TGTGCCAGCAGCTACCTATTCGGGACAGCGTCTAATTCACCCCTCCACTTT. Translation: CASSYLFGTASNSPLHF.

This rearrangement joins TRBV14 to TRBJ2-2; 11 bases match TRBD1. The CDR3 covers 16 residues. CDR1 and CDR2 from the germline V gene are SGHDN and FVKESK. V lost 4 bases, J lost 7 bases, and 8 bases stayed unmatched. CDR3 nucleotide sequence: TGTGCCAGCAGCCTTCGGACAGGGGGCGCTCTCGGGGAGCTGTTTTTT. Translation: CASSLRTGGALGELFF.

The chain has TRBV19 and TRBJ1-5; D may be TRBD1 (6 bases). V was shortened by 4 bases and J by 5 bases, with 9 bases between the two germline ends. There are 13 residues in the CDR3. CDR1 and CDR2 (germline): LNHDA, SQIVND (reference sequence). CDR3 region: CASSRTVDQPQHF. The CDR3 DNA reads TGTGCCAGTAGTAGGACAGTAGATCAGCCCCAGCATTTT.

The CDR3 DNA sequence: TGTGCCAGCACAATCGGGACTACCTACGAGCAGTACTTC. It specifies CASTIGTTYEQYF. The rearrangement links TRBV12-3 or TRBV12-4 to TRBJ2-7; 7 positions match TRBD2. This CDR3 has 13 residues. V lost 7 bases to trimming and J lost 2 bases; unmatched junction nucleotides: 5.

The CDR3 nucleotides are TGTGCCAGCAGCCCCCCCGCGGCACAAGAGACCCAGTACTTC. Translation gives CASSPPAAQETQYF. The chain recombines TRBV5-6 with TRBJ2-5, with D unresolved. V lost 4 bases and J 2 bases, leaving 12 bases between the germline ends. The CDR3 length is 14 residues. Germline V gene data show CDR1 as SGHDT and CDR2 as YYEEEE.

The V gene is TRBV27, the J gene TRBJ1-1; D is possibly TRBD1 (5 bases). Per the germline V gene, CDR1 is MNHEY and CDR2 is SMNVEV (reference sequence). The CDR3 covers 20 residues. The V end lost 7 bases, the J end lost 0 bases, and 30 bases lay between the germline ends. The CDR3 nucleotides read TGTGCCAGCACCACCGGAAAGGGGTTTCTTATGGGCCTTATGAACACTGAAGCTTTCTTT. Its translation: CASTTGKGFLMGLMNTEAFF.

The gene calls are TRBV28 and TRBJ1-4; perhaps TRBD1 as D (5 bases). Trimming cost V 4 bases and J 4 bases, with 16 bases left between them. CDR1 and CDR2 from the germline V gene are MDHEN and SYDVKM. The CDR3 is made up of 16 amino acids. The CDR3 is CASSSLAGVLNEKLFF. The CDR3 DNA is TGTGCCAGCAGTTCACTCGCGGGGGTCCTTAATGAAAAACTGTTTTTT.

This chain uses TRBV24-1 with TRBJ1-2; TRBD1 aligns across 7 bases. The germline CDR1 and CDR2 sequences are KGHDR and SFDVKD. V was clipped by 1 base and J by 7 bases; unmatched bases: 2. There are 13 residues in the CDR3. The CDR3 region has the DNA TGTGCCACCAGTGATTTTGACAGGGCTGGCTACACCTTC. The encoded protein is CATSDFDRAGYTF.

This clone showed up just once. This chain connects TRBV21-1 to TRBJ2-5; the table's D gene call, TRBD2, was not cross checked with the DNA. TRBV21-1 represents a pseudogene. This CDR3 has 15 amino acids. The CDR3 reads CASSKRGGRKETQYF. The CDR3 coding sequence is TGTGCCAGCAGCAAGCGGGGGGGTAGAAAGGAGACCCAGTACTTC.

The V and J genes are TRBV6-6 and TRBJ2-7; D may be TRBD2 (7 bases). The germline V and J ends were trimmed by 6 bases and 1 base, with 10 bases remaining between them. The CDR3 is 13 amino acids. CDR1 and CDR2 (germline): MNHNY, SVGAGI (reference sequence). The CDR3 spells CASSRGLSYEQYF. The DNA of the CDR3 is TGTGCCAGCAGCAGGGGACTATCCTACGAGCAGTACTTC.

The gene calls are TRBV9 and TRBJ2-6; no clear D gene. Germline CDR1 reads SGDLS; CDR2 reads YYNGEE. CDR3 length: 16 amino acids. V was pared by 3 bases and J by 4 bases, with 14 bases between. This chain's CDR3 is CASSAQQTAGANVLTF. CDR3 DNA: TGTGCCAGCAGCGCGCAACAGACGGCGGGGGCCAACGTCCTGACTTTC. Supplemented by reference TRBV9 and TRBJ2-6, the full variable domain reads DSGVTQTPKHLITATGQRVTLRCSPRSGDLSVYWYQQSLDQGLQFLIQYYNGEERAKGNILERFSAQQFPDLHSELNLSSLELGDSALYFCASSAQQTAGANVLTFGAGSRLTVL.

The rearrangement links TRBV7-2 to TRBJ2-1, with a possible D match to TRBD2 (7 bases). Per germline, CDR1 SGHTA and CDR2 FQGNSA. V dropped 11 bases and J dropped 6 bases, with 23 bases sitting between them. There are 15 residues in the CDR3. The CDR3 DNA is TGTGCCGCATTAAGGGGGGACTACCTCCTCAATGAGCAGTTCTTC. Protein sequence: CAALRGDYLLNEQFF.

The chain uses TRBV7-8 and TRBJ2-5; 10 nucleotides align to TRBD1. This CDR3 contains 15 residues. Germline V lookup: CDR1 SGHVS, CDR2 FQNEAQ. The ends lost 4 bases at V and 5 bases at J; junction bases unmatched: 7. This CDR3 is CASSSGQGEGETQYF. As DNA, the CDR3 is TGTGCCAGCAGCTCAGGACAGGGGGAAGGGGAGACCCAGTACTTC. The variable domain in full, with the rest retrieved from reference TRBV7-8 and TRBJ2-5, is GAGVSQSPRYKVAKRGQDVALRCDPISGHVSLFWYQQALGQGPEFLTYFQNEAQLDKSGLPSDRFFAERPEGSVSTLKIQRTQQEDSAVYLCASSSGQGEGETQYFGPGTRLLVL.

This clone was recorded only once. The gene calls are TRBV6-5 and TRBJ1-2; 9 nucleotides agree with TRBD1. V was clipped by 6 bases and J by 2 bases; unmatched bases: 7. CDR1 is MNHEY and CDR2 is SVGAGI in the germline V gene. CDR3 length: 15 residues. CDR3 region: CASSPQGQGNYGYTF. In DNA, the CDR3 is TGTGCCAGCAGCCCGCAAGGACAGGGGAACTATGGCTACACCTTC.

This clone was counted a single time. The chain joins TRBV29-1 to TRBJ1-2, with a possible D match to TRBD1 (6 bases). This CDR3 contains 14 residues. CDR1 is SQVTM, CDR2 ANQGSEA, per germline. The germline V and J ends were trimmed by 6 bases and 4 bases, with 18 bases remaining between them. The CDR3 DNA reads TGCAGCGTGGGAGCAGGGGCGCTTAGCTATGGCTACACCTTC. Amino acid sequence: CSVGAGALSYGYTF.

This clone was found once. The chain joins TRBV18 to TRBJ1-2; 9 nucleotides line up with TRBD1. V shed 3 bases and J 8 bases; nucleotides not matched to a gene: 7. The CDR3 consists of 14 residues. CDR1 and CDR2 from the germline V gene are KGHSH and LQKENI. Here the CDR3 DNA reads TGTGCCAGCTCACCCTTGGACAGGGGATCCGGCTACACCTTC. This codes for CASSPLDRGSGYTF.

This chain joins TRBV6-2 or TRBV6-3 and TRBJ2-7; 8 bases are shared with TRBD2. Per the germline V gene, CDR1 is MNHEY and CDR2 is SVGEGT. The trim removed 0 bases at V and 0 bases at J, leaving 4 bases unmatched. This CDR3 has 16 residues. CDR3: CASSYSAGGPSYEQYF. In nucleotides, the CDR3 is TGTGCCAGCAGTTACTCGGCGGGGGGACCCTCCTACGAGCAGTACTTC.

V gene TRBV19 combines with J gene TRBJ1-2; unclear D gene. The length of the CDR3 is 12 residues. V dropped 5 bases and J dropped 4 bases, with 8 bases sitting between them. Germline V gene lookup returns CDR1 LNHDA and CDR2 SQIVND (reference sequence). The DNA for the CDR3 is TGTGCCAGTAGTCCCAACTCCTATGGCTACACCTTC. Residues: CASSPNSYGYTF.

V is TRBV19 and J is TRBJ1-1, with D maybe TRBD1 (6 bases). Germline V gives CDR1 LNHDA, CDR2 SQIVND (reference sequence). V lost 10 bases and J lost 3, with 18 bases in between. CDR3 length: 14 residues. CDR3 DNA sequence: TGTGCCACCACGAAGGGCAGGGGAGACACTGAAGCTTTCTTT. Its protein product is CATTKGRGDTEAFF.

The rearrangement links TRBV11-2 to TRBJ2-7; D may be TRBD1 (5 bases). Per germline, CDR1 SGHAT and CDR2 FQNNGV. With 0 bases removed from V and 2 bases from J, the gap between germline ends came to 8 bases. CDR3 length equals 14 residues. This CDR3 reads CASSLEVGPYEQYF. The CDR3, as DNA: TGTGCCAGCAGCTTAGAAGTGGGGCCCTACGAGCAGTACTTC.

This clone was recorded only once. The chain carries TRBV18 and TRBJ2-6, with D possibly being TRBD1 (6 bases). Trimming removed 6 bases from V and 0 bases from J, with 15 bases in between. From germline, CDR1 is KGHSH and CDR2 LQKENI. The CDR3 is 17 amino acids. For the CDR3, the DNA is TGTGCCAGCTCCTCGGGCAGGGGCAACTCTGGGGCCAACGTCCTGACTTTC. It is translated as CASSSGRGNSGANVLTF.

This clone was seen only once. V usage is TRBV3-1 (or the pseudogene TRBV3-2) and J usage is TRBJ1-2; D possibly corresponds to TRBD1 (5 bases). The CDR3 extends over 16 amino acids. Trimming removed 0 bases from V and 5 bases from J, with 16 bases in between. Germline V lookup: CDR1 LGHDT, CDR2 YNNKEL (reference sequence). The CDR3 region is CASSQDLGGAGYGYTF. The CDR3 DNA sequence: TGTGCCAGCAGCCAAGATTTGGGAGGGGCGGGATATGGCTACACCTTC.

The CDR3 DNA is TGCGCCAGCAGCACCCAGACAGGAGGTAATGAAAAACTGTTTTTT. It specifies CASSTQTGGNEKLFF. The rearrangement joins TRBV5-1 to TRBJ1-4; TRBD1 might be the D (6 bases). The V gene lost 4 bases and the J gene lost 4 bases, with 14 bases spanning the gap. CDR1 is SGHRS and CDR2 is YFSETQ in the germline V gene. There are 15 residues in the CDR3.

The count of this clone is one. CDR3 amino acids: CASSKGETGGYGYTF. CDR3 in DNA: TGTGCCAGCAGCAAAGGAGAGACAGGGGGCTATGGCTACACCTTC. This chain links TRBV21-1 with TRBJ1-2; TRBD1 is the table's D call, not checked against the DNA. TRBV21-1 is labeled a pseudogene. CDR3 size: 15 residues.

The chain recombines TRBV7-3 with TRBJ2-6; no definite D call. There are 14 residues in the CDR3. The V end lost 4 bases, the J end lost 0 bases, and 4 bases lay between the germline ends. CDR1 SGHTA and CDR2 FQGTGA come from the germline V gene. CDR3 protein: CASSSHSGANVLTF. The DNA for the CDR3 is TGTGCCAGCAGCTCCCACTCTGGGGCCAACGTCCTGACTTTC.

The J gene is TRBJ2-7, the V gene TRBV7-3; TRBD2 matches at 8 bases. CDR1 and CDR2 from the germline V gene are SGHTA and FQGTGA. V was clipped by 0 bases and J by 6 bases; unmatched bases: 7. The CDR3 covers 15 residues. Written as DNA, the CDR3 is TGTGCCAGCAGCTTAACGTACTCGCGGGAGGCCGAGCAGTACTTC. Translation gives CASSLTYSREAEQYF.

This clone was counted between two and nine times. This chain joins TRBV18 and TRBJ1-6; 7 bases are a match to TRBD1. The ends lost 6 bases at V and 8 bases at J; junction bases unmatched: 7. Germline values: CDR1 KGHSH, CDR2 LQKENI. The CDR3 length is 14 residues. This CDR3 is CASSRDRAYSPLHF. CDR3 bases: TGTGCCAGCTCCCGCGACAGGGCGTATTCACCCCTCCACTTT.

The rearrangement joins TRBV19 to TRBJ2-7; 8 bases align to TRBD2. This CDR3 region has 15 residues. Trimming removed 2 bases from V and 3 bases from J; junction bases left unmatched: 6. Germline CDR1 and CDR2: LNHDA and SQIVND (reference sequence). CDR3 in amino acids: CASSIYLAGSYEQYF. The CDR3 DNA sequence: TGTGCCAGTAGTATATACCTAGCGGGTAGCTACGAGCAGTACTTC.

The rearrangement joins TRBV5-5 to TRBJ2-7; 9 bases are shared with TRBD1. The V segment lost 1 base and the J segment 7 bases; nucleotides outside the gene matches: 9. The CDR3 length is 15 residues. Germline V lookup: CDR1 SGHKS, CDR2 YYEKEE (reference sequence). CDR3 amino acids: CASSLMDRGLREQYF. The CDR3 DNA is TGTGCCAGCAGCTTGATGGACAGGGGTTTGCGAGAGCAGTACTTC.

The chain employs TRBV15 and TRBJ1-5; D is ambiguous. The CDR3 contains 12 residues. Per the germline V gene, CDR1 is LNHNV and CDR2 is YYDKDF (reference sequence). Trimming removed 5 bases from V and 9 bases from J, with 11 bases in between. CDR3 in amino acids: CATSVGVGPQHF. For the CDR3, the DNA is TGTGCCACCAGCGTGGGAGTAGGGCCCCAGCATTTT.

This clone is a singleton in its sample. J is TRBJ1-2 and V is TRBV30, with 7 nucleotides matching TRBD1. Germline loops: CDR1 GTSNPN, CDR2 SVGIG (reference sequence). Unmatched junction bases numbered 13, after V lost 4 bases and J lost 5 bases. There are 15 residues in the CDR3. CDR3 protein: CAWIRDRDSLYGYTF. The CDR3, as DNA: TGTGCCTGGATACGGGACCGGGACAGCCTTTATGGCTACACCTTC.